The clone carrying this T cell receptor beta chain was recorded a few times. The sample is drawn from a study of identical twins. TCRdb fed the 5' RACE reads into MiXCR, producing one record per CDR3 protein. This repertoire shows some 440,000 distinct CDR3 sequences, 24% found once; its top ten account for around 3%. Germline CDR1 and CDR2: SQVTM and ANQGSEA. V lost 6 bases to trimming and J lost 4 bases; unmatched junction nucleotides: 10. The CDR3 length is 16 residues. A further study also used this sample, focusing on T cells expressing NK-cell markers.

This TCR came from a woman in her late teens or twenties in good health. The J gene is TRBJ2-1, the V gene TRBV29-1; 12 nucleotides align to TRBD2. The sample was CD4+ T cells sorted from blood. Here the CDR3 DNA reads TGCAGCGTCCCCCGACTAGCGGGAGACTTATACAATGAGCAGTTCTTC. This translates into CSVPRLAGDLYNEQFF.